The 26 T cell receptor beta chains presented below share a single source sample, sequenced in a study of type 1 regulatory T cells. TCRdb fed the reads into MiXCR, producing one record per CDR3 protein. Altogether about 68,000 distinct CDR3 sequences are present, 50% to 70% being singletons, with the ten largest covering about 7.3%. These receptors lack a known antigen. The specimen was cultured T cells, either the whole culture or a sorted T cell fraction (not recorded which). The sample's subset: Tr1-enriched cell product generated in vitro against host alloantigens. The receptors originated from a human donor in good health.

The V and J genes are TRBV28 and TRBJ1-5; no reliable D call. This CDR3 region has 15 residues. Germline CDR1 and CDR2: MDHEN and SYDVKM. V lost 5 bases and J lost 0, with 11 bases in between. CDR3 protein: CASSRTVDSNQPQHF. DNA for the CDR3: TGTGCCAGCAGTCGGACGGTTGATAGCAATCAGCCCCAGCATTTT. The whole variable domain, remainder taken from reference TRBV28 and TRBJ1-5, is DVKVTQSSRYLVKRTGEKVFLECVQDMDHENMFWYRQDPGLGLRLIYFSYDVKMKEKGDIPEGYSVSREKKERFSLILESASTNQTSMYLCASSRTVDSNQPQHFGDGTRLSIL.

The chain is built from TRBV29-1 and TRBJ2-5; 10 positions match TRBD1. This CDR3 has 13 amino acids. Per germline, CDR1 SQVTM and CDR2 ANQGSEA. After removal of 7 bases from V and 7 bases from J, the junction contained 9 bases not matched to a gene. DNA of the CDR3: TGCAGCGGAACCGGGACAGGGGTTGTGACCCAGTACTTC. Amino acid sequence: CSGTGTGVVTQYF.

A single count supports this clonotype. The J gene is TRBJ1-3, the V gene TRBV20-1, with 7 bases lining up with TRBD1. The CDR3 length is 14 residues. Germline values: CDR1 DFQATT, CDR2 SNEGSKA (reference sequence). V dropped 0 bases and J dropped 3; count of bases not matched to a gene: 2. The CDR3 bases are TGCAGTGCTAGAGATGACAGGGTTGGAAACACCATATATTTT. It translates to CSARDDRVGNTIYF.

A few counts support this clonotype. J is TRBJ2-1 and V is TRBV24-1, with a tentative D call TRBD1 (6 bases). Trimming took 5 bases from V and 6 from J, leaving 13 bases between them. Germline V gene sequence: CDR1 KGHDR, CDR2 SFDVKD. The CDR3 sequence is 14 residues long. The CDR3 protein is CATSGQAISNEQFF. CDR3 DNA: TGTGCCACCAGTGGACAGGCCATATCCAATGAGCAGTTCTTC.

The chain couples TRBV10-3 to TRBJ1-4; weak D call: TRBD1 (6 bases). V dropped 4 bases and J dropped 7 bases, with 16 bases sitting between them. The CDR3 extends over 15 amino acids. From germline, CDR1 is ENHRY and CDR2 SYGVKD. CDR3 DNA sequence: TGTGCCATCAGTGCGGGGGCAGGGGTGACTGAAAAACTGTTTTTT. Translated: CAISAGAGVTEKLFF.

The genes are TRBV10-2 and TRBJ2-6, with D unclear. Trimming removed 6 bases at V and 0 bases at J, with 3 bases between. Per germline, CDR1 WSHSY and CDR2 SAAADI. The CDR3 loop spans 13 amino acids. CDR3 sequence (DNA): TGCGCCAGCAGGGGCTCTGGGGCCAACGTCCTGACTTTC. Protein sequence: CASRGSGANVLTF.

Here the CDR3 DNA reads TGTGCCAGCAGCTCACAGGGTCTTGGCGCAGATACGCAGTATTTT. As protein: CASSSQGLGADTQYF. The chain uses TRBV5-5 and TRBJ2-3, with D perhaps TRBD1 (6 bases). The length of the CDR3 is 15 residues. The germline V and J ends were trimmed by 3 bases and 4 bases, with 15 bases remaining between them. Germline V gene sequence: CDR1 SGHKS, CDR2 YYEKEE (reference sequence).

This clonotype was detected once. The V call is TRBV29-1, the J call TRBJ2-7, with D unclear. The germline V and J ends were trimmed by 1 base and 2 bases, with 6 bases remaining between them. This CDR3 comprises 12 residues. Germline-derived CDR1 and CDR2 are SQVTM and ANQGSEA. This CDR3 reads CSVEVTPYEQYF. DNA for the CDR3: TGCAGCGTTGAAGTAACACCCTACGAGCAGTACTTC.

The rearrangement joins TRBV12-5 to TRBJ1-1, with D uncertain. This CDR3 has 14 amino acids. CDR1 and CDR2 (germline): LGHNT, FRNRAP. V was clipped by 4 bases and J by 6 bases, with 15 bases between them. This CDR3 is CASGSQPLLAEAFF. The CDR3 nucleotides are TGTGCTAGTGGTTCCCAGCCGTTACTCGCTGAAGCTTTCTTT.

The table lists this clonotype with a few counts. V and J are TRBV11-2 and TRBJ2-3; maybe TRBD1 (5 bases). Looked up from germline, CDR1 is SGHAT and CDR2 is FQNNGV. The CDR3 consists of 15 residues. The ends were cut back, 0 bases at V and 1 base at J, with 8 bases in the middle. Here the CDR3 reads CASSLDTRGTDTQYF. The CDR3 DNA follows: TGTGCCAGCAGCTTAGATACCAGGGGCACAGATACGCAGTATTTT.

This rearrangement joins TRBV5-1 to TRBJ2-1, with a possible D match to TRBD1 (5 bases). V was pared by 0 bases and J by 2 bases, with 12 bases between. This CDR3 comprises 16 residues. Germline CDR1 SGHRS, CDR2 YFSETQ. The CDR3 protein is CASSLDGRVAYNEQFF. The CDR3 nucleotides read TGCGCCAGCAGCTTGGATGGCAGGGTGGCCTACAATGAGCAGTTCTTC.

V and J are TRBV5-5 and TRBJ2-1, with D perhaps TRBD2 (6 bases). V was clipped by 4 bases and J by 0 bases, with 17 bases between them. The germline V gene encodes CDR1 SGHKS and CDR2 YYEKEE (reference sequence). The CDR3 runs 17 residues. The CDR3: CASSRGGGANSYNEQFF. CDR3 in DNA: TGTGCCAGCAGCCGAGGTGGCGGGGCTAACTCCTACAATGAGCAGTTCTTC.

The gene calls are TRBV7-2 and TRBJ2-3, with TRBD1 matching 10 bases. Germline loops: CDR1 SGHTA, CDR2 FQGNSA. V lost 1 base and J lost 3; bases outside the gene matches: 4. The CDR3 loop spans 16 amino acids. For the CDR3, the DNA is TGTGCCAGCAGCTTAGTGGGGACAGGGGTAACAGATACGCAGTATTTT. This sequence encodes CASSLVGTGVTDTQYF.

The CDR3 bases are TGTGCCAGCAGTAACCCGGGACAGGGGAAAGGGACCCAGTACTTC. Its protein product is CASSNPGQGKGTQYF. The rearrangement uses TRBV6-6 and TRBJ2-5; 10 nucleotides match TRBD1. The CDR3 runs 15 residues. The V gene's germline CDR1 is MNHNY and CDR2 SVGAGI (reference sequence). Trimming took 5 bases from V and 7 from J; bases not matched to a gene: 10.

In its sample, this clonotype was seen a few times. The chain joins TRBV20-1 to TRBJ1-1; no definite D call. Germline CDR1 reads DFQATT; CDR2 reads SNEGSKA (reference sequence). The CDR3 has 13 amino acids. Trimming pared 3 bases from V and 3 bases from J, leaving 11 bases between. In DNA, the CDR3 is TGCAGTGCTAGGCCCCCGGCTGACACTGAAGCTTTCTTT. This gives the protein CSARPPADTEAFF.

The V and J genes are TRBV5-1 and TRBJ2-5, with D possibly being TRBD1 (5 bases). The CDR3 consists of 16 residues. V lost 4 bases and J 1 base, leaving 17 bases between the germline ends. Germline V gene data show CDR1 as SGHRS and CDR2 as YFSETQ. CDR3 loop: CASSTLRVLTQETQYF. The CDR3 DNA follows: TGCGCCAGCAGCACTCTCAGGGTCCTAACCCAAGAGACCCAGTACTTC.

The genes are TRBV7-9 and TRBJ1-2; D gene uncertain. Germline V gives CDR1 SEHNR, CDR2 FQNEAQ (reference sequence). The CDR3 length is 11 residues. The ends were cut back, 2 bases at V and 8 bases at J, with 6 bases in the middle. The CDR3 loop is CASSLYDGYTF. The CDR3 DNA follows: TGTGCCAGCAGCTTATATGACGGCTACACCTTC.

The rearrangement joins TRBV20-1 to TRBJ1-5; 8 bases map to TRBD1. The junction had 8 bases not matched to a gene; V was cut back by 3 bases and J by 1 base. Germline CDR1 DFQATT, CDR2 SNEGSKA (reference sequence). The CDR3 sequence is 16 residues long. CDR3 nucleotides: TGCAGTGCTAGGTCGGCAGGGGGCGCGAGCAATCAGCCCCAGCATTTT. Translation gives CSARSAGGASNQPQHF.

The V gene is TRBV20-1, the J gene TRBJ1-5; D ambiguous. This CDR3 contains 13 residues. Germline loops: CDR1 DFQATT, CDR2 SNEGSKA (reference sequence). Between the trimmed V and J ends, which lost 3 bases and 0 bases, there was a span of 6 bases. The chain's CDR3 is CSARENSNQPQHF. The CDR3 bases are TGCAGTGCTAGGGAGAATAGCAATCAGCCCCAGCATTTT.

The rearrangement joins TRBV20-1 to TRBJ2-1; TRBD2 matches at 10 bases. The CDR3 totals 15 residues. The ends lost 4 bases at V and 9 bases at J; junction bases unmatched: 12. The V gene's germline CDR1 is DFQATT and CDR2 SNEGSKA (reference sequence). The CDR3: CSANVGTSVSGEQFF. CDR3 sequence (DNA): TGCAGTGCTAACGTCGGGACTAGCGTATCCGGTGAGCAGTTCTTC.

This chain's CDR3 is CASSLDGTSGNTIYF. Written as DNA, the CDR3 is TGTGCCAGCAGTTTAGATGGGACCTCTGGAAACACCATATATTTT. The chain couples TRBV28 to TRBJ1-3; weak D call: TRBD1 (5 bases). This CDR3 has 15 residues. Trimming stripped 2 bases from V and 0 bases from J, with 8 bases between. The germline CDR1 and CDR2 sequences are MDHEN and SYDVKM. The whole variable domain, filled in from reference TRBV28 and TRBJ1-3, reads DVKVTQSSRYLVKRTGEKVFLECVQDMDHENMFWYRQDPGLGLRLIYFSYDVKMKEKGDIPEGYSVSREKKERFSLILESASTNQTSMYLCASSLDGTSGNTIYFGEGSWLTVV.

The chain joins TRBV28 to TRBJ1-5; D call uncertain. Germline V gene data show CDR1 as MDHEN and CDR2 as SYDVKM. CDR3 size: 16 residues. V was clipped by 5 bases and J by 0 bases, with 14 bases between them. The CDR3 DNA follows: TGTGCCAGCAGTCCGCCCCAGGCGTATAGCAATCAGCCCCAGCATTTT. This encodes CASSPPQAYSNQPQHF.

This chain uses TRBV24-1 with TRBJ2-3, with TRBD2 matching over 8 bases. This CDR3 has 19 residues. V shed 6 bases, J shed 1 base, and the junction held 17 bases outside the gene matches. Germline CDR1 and CDR2: KGHDR and SFDVKD. CDR3 in DNA: TGTGCCACCAGTCCCCGATTCGGTAGCGGGGAGGGTGGCACAGATACGCAGTATTTT. Translating gives CATSPRFGSGEGGTDTQYF.

The J gene is TRBJ2-3, the V gene TRBV14; D ambiguous. This CDR3 is built from 17 residues. The germline V gene encodes CDR1 SGHDN and CDR2 FVKESK. The germline V and J ends were trimmed by 3 bases and 1 base, with 17 bases remaining between them. The CDR3 sequence is CASSQVATGYRTDTQYF. The CDR3 DNA is TGTGCCAGCAGCCAGGTAGCCACCGGATACCGCACAGATACGCAGTATTTT.

The V and J genes are TRBV12-3 or TRBV12-4 and TRBJ1-5; D is unresolved. V was trimmed by 1 base and J by 2 bases, leaving 9 bases between them. The CDR3 is made up of 15 amino acids. CDR3 sequence (DNA): TGTGCCAGCAGTTTAGTGGGCATTGGCAATCAGCCCCAGCATTTT. This encodes CASSLVGIGNQPQHF.

V usage is TRBV27 and J usage is TRBJ2-2; weak D call: TRBD2 (6 bases). In germline, CDR1 is MNHEY, CDR2 SMNVEV (reference sequence). Between the trimmed V and J ends, which lost 6 bases and 3 bases, there was a span of 17 bases. The CDR3 runs 16 residues. The CDR3 DNA is TGTGCCAGCAGCCGCCGGGGAGGTGGTGACACCGGGGAGCTGTTTTTT. Its translation is CASSRRGGGDTGELFF.